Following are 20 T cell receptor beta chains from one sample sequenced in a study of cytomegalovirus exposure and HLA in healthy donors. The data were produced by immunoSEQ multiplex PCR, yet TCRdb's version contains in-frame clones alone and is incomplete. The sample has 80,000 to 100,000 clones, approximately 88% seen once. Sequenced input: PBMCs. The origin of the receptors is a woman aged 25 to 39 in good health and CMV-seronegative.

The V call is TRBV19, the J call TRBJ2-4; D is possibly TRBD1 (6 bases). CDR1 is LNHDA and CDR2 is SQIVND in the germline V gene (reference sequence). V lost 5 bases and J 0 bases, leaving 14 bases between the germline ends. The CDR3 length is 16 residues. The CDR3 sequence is CASSSRQALAKNIQYF. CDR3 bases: TGTGCCAGTAGTTCGAGACAGGCGCTAGCCAAAAACATTCAGTACTTC. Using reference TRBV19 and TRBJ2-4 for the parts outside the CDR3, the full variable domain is DGGITQSPKYLFRKEGQNVTLSCEQNLNHDAMYWYRQDPGQGLRLIYYSQIVNDFQKGDIAEGYSVSREKKESFPLTVTSAQKNPTAFYLCASSSRQALAKNIQYFGAGTRLSVL.

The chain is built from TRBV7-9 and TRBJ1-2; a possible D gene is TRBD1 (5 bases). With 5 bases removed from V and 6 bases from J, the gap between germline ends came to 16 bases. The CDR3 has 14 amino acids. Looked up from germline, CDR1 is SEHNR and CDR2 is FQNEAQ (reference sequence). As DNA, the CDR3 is TGTGCCAGCAGCGCGGCGGGACGAGGGAATGGCTACACCTTC. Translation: CASSAAGRGNGYTF.

The CDR3 reads CASSSTSGGAAEQYF. Written as DNA, the CDR3 is TGTGCCAGCAGCTCGACTAGCGGGGGGGCAGCCGAGCAGTACTTC. V is TRBV7-2 and J is TRBJ2-7, with 14 bases that match TRBD2. Germline values: CDR1 SGHTA, CDR2 FQGNSA. J lost 6 bases, V lost 4 bases, and 5 bases had no gene match. CDR3 length: 15 residues.

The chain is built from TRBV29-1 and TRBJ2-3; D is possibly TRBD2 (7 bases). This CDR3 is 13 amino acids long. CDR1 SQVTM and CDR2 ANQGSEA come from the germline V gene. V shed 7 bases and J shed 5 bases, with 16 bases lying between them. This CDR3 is CSAGGARGDTQYF. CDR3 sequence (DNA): TGCAGCGCTGGGGGGGCGAGGGGAGATACGCAGTATTTT.

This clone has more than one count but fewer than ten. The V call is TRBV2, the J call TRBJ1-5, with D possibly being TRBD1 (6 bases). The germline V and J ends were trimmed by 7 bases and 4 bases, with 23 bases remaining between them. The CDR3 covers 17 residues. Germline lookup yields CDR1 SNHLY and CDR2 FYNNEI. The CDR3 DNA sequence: TGTGCCAGCACCTGGCAACAGGGTAGAAACGGGAATCAGCCCCAGCATTTT. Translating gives CASTWQQGRNGNQPQHF.

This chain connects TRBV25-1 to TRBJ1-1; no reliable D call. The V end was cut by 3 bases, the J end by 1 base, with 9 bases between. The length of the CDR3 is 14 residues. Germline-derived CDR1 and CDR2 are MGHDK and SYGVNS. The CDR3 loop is CASSDRNKNTEAFF. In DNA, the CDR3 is TGTGCCAGCAGTGACAGGAACAAGAACACTGAAGCTTTCTTT.

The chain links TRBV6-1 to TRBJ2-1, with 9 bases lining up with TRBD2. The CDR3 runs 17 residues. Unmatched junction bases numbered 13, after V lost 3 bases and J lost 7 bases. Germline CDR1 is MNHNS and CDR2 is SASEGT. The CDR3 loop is CASSEPRGRGGGNEQFF. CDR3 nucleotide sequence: TGTGCCAGCAGTGAGCCCAGAGGGCGGGGGGGCGGAAATGAGCAGTTCTTC.

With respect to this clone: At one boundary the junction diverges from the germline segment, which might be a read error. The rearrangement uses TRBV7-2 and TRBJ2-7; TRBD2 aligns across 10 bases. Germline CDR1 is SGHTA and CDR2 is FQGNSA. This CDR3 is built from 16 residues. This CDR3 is CASSPRPTSGISGGNF. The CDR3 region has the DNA TGTGCCAGCAGCCCACGTCCCACTAGCGGGATATCTGGGGGGAACTTC.

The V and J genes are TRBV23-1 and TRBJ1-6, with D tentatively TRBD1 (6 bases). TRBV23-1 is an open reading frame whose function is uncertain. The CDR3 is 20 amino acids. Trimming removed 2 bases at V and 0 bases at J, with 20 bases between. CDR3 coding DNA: TGCGCCAGCAGTCAAAGGGGGGGGCAGGTCGAAAGCTCCTATAATTCACCCCTCCACTTT. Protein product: CASSQRGGQVESSYNSPLHF.

Written as DNA, the CDR3 is TGTGCTAGTGGGCATCGCGGGGGGCCCGGCAATGAGCAGTTCTTC. It yields the protein CASGHRGGPGNEQFF. The chain combines TRBV12-5 with TRBJ2-1; TRBD2 matches at 8 bases. The germline CDR1 and CDR2 sequences are LGHNT and FRNRAP. The junction had 10 bases not matched to a gene; V was cut back by 6 bases and J by 6 bases. This CDR3 comprises 15 residues.

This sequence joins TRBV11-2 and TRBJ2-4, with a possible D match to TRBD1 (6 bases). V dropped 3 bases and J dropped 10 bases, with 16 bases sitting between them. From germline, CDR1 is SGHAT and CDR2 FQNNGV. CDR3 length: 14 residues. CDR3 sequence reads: CASSFRGGVGIQYF. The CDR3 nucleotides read TGTGCCAGCAGCTTCAGGGGTGGGGTAGGGATTCAGTACTTC.

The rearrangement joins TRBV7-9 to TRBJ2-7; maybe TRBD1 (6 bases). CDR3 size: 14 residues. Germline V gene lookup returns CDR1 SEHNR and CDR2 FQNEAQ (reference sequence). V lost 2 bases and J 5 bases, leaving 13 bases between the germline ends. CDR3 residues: CASSLWDIGDEQYF. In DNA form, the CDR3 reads TGTGCCAGCAGCTTATGGGACATAGGGGACGAGCAGTACTTC.

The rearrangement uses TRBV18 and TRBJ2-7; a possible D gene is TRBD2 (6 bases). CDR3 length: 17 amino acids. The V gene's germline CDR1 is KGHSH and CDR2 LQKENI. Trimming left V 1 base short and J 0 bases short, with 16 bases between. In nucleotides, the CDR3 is TGTGCCAGCTCACCACTCCCCGGGACTTCCAACTCCTACGAGCAGTACTTC. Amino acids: CASSPLPGTSNSYEQYF.

CDR3 sequence: CASSLRGIGENEQFF. Here the CDR3 DNA reads TGTGCCAGCAGCTTACGGGGGATTGGGGAGAATGAGCAGTTCTTC. V gene TRBV11-3 combines with J gene TRBJ2-1, with D perhaps matching TRBD2 (6 bases). The CDR3 is 15 amino acids. CDR1 is SGHNT and CDR2 is YENEEA in the germline V gene. V lost 2 bases to trimming and J lost 7 bases, with 15 bases between them.

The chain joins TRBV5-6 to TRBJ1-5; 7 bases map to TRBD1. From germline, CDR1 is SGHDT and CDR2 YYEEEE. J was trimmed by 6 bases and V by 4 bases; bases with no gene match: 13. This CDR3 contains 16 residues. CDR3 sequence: CASSLGLAGGGQPQHF. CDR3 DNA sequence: TGTGCCAGCAGCCTGGGCCTAGCAGGGGGAGGTCAGCCCCAGCATTTT.

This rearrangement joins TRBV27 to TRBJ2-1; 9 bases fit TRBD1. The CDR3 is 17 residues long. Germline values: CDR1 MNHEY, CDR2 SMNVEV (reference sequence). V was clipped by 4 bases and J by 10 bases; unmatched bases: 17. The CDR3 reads CASSYNRGRVVSAEQFF. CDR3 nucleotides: TGTGCCAGCAGTTATAACAGGGGGCGCGTGGTCTCAGCCGAGCAGTTCTTC.

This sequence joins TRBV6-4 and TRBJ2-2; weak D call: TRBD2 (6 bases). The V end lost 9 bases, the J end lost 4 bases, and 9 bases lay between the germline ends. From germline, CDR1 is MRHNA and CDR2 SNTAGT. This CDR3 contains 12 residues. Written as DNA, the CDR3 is TGTGCCAGGGGACTTTTCACCGGGGAGCTGTTTTTT. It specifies CARGLFTGELFF.

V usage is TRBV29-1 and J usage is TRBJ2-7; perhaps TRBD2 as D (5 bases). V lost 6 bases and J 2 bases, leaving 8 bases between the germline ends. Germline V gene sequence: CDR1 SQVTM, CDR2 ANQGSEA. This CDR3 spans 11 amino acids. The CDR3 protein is CSVPGAYEQYF. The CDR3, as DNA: TGCAGCGTCCCCGGGGCCTACGAGCAGTACTTC.

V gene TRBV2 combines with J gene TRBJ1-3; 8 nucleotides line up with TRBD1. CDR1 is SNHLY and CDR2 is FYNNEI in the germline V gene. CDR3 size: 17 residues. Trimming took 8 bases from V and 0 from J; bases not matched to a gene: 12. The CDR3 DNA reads TGTGCCAGCCGTAGGACAGGGAAGGGGATCTCTGGAAACACCATATATTTT. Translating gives CASRRTGKGISGNTIYF.

CDR3 amino acids: CASSFRDNGGANVLTF. The CDR3 DNA follows: TGTGCCAGCAGCTTCCGGGACAATGGTGGGGCCAACGTCCTGACTTTC. This chain uses TRBV7-9 with TRBJ2-6, with D perhaps TRBD1 (6 bases). Germline CDR1 is SEHNR and CDR2 is FQNEAQ (reference sequence). The germline V and J ends were trimmed by 3 bases and 3 bases, with 12 bases remaining between them. CDR3 length equals 16 residues.